This T cell receptor (beta chain) was profiled in a study of T cells in Graves' hyperthyroidism and ophthalmopathy (dated by TCRdb to 2018 to 2020). For the study in its entirety: Peripheral blood samples were taken at the time of initial diagnosis, prior to any treatment. The study also compared thyroid tissue and blood T-cell repertoires from roughly six Graves' hyperthyroidism patients. After blood sampling, hyperthyroidism patients were treated with methimazole at a starting dose of 30 mg daily, and ophthalmopathy patients were treated with high-dose intravenous methylprednisolone. Whether ophthalmopathy could be predicted prospectively was tested in an independent validation cohort made up of approximately 19 hyperthyroidism patients plus 17 patients who later progressed to ophthalmopathy. A discovery cohort of 95 to 100 patients, about 43 with Graves' ophthalmopathy and under 60 with stable Graves' hyperthyroidism, was used to find distinguishing TCR V-J signatures. The 100 or so discovery patients were divided at random into training and test sets in a 7:3 ratio. The paper reports TCR Vbeta CDR3 sequencing of some 140 peripheral blood samples: 40 to 45 ophthalmopathy, over 70 hyperthyroidism and around 17 progressor patients.

In the ophthalmopathy patients, disease was moderately to severely active, with a Clinical Activity Score of 3 or more, a NOSPECS grade of 4 or more, and a duration of less than 3 months. The study excluded patients with uncontrolled infections, other autoimmune diseases, pregnancy or lactation. Diagnoses were based on clinical symptoms, serum thyroxine and TRAb, thyroid ultrasound and orbital computed tomography. PBMCs were isolated from about 9.1 ml of fresh peripheral blood by Ficoll-Paque density gradient centrifugation. Trizol reagent was used to extract total RNA, and RNA quality was then checked on an Agilent 2100 Bioanalyzer. As for this clonotype: Its antigen remains undetermined. The sample holds no much larger clone one base away, and base qualities are not on file.

Amplification of TCR beta CDR3 regions was carried out from RNA transcripts. For the first round of RT-PCR on the TCR CDR3, the HTBI primer set was used together with the Qiagen OneStep RT-PCR kit. Libraries were constructed in a second round of multiplex PCR, after which size selection and purification were performed. The libraries were sequenced on an Illumina HiSeq2000 using paired-end 100 bp reads. On the study's bioinformatics: SOAPnuke was used to process the raw data, throwing out any read that contained adapters or uncalled bases, had a mean Phred below 15, or lacked an exact constant-primer or identifier match. COPE v1.2.5 was used to merge high-quality paired reads, and clonotypes were defined as unique nucleotide sequences. Clonotypes were aligned to IMGT TRBV, TRBD and TRBJ reference segments using MiTCR v1.1. The analysis included only V-J combinations with a frequency above 0.0001, which together covered roughly 99% of the repertoires. The TCS score was defined as F50 (clonal expansion) divided by E x V (chaos), with BLOSUM62-based TCRdist calculated between CDR3 peptides within each V-J. Welch's t-statistics and random forest reduced roughly 540 V-J features to 10 to 15, which were used in a naive Bayes classifier (R e1071). The raw public data were reprocessed by TCRdb itself: fastp quality trimming at Q25, MiXCR clonotype calling, in-frame beta chains only. Here each entry gathers all rows of one CDR3 protein and keeps the most common genes and DNA. The V and J calls, along with clone size, are taken from TCRdb and not from the paper's own processing. The sample yields fewer than 500,000 distinct CDR3 sequences; roughly 14% were counted once. Of the sample, less than 15% falls within the top ten clones.

Overall study outcomes, separate from this receptor: A 13 V-J signature model separated ophthalmopathy from stable hyperthyroidism, with 87.88% sensitivity and about 81% specificity in cross-validation and 80%/75% in testing. No statistical method was used to fix the sample size in advance, and group allocation was not hidden from the investigators. Most expanded thyroid clonotypes (frequency above 0.001) were also found in blood, which suggests that blood repertoires may mirror thyroid immune responses. In validation, progression to ophthalmopathy was predicted by the model with around 71% sensitivity and nearly 75% specificity, a median of approximately 6.5 months before onset.

V is trimmed back by 1 base and J by 0 bases, and the junction contains 2 bases that no gene match accounts for. The cysteine opens and the phenylalanine closes a CDR3 of 15 amino acids. CDR3 DNA only is kept here, 45 bases in frame from base 1. CDR1 and CDR2 (SQVTM, ANQGSEA) derive from the germline V gene. The sequence was collected from a man between 18 and 35 years old with Graves' ophthalmopathy. The sequence joins TRBV29-1 to TRBJ2-3; 9 nucleotides in the junction match TRBD1. Sequencing was done on a sample of blood. The nucleotides are TGCAGCGTTGAAGTTACAGGGGGCAGCACAGATACGCAGTATTTT. Its protein reads: CSVEVTGGSTDTQYF.